This paragraph reports one TCR beta chain. The data originate from a study of T cell responses to AZD1222 COVID-19 vaccine. Trimming took 6 bases from V and 3 from J; bases not matched to a gene: 4. This CDR3 contains 12 residues. In germline, CDR1 is GTSNPN, CDR2 SVGIG (reference sequence). The data were produced by immunoSEQ multiplex PCR, yet TCRdb's version contains in-frame clones alone and is incomplete. The top ten clones hold under 5% of a sample with 100,000 to 150,000 clones, roughly 90% of them seen once. J is TRBJ2-7 and V is TRBV30, with 8 bases aligning to TRBD1. The material was peripheral blood, obtained on day 0 of AZD1222 vaccination. The clonotype was recovered from an adult in good health. The CDR3 spells CACRGTGYEQYF. The CDR3 nucleotides read TGTGCCTGCCGAGGGACAGGCTACGAGCAGTACTTC.